Listed below are T cell receptor beta chains from one sample, sequenced in a study of blood T cell repertoires in COVID-19. Profiling relied on immunoSEQ multiplex PCR, and the TCRdb table lists in-frame clones only, not all of them. Of more than 95,000 clones in the sample, 82% were seen once. Material for sequencing was peripheral blood. All receptors derive from a man older than 75 with acute or convalescent COVID-19. Both conserved end residues are part of each CDR3. A D gene is named only where the DNA matches it firmly. Not all rows give a size; the values are once, few, many and, for expanded clones, a class.

j_call clone_size d_call v_call cdr3_nt cdr3_aa
TRBJ2-3 NA TRBD2 TRBV5-5 TGTGCCAGCAGCCCGCGCGACCTAGCGGTTCTGGATACGCAGTATTTT CASSPRDLAVLDTQYF
TRBJ2-6 NA NA TRBV9 TGTGCCAGCAAACCGGGCTCTGGGGCCAACGTCCTGACTTTC CASKPGSGANVLTF
TRBJ1-2 NA NA TRBV21-1 TGTGCCAGCAGCAAAGCGCTTTTAGGACAGATAGCTAACTATGGCTACACCTTC CASSKALLGQIANYGYTF
TRBJ1-2 NA NA TRBV14 TGTGCCAGCAGCCAACTTACAGGAATGAGGTACACCTTC CASSQLTGMRYTF
TRBJ2-3 NA NA TRBV7-9 TGTGCCAGCAGCTTAGACAGGGTAATGGCAGATACGCAGTATTTT CASSLDRVMADTQYF
TRBJ1-6 NA NA TRBV7-2 TGTGCCAGCAGCTCCCTCCAGGGACCCCTCCACTTT CASSSLQGPLHF
TRBJ1-2 NA NA TRBV28 TGTGCCAGCATTCTGGGTAGGGGGAACTCTGGCTACACCTTC CASILGRGNSGYTF
TRBJ1-2 NA NA TRBV7-2 TGTGCCAGCAGCTTAGAACAGGGCTATGGCTACACCTTC CASSLEQGYGYTF
TRBJ2-1 NA TRBD2 TRBV4-2 TGTGCCAGCAGCCAGCCCTCAGCGGGAGTTTACAATGAGCAGTTCTTC CASSQPSAGVYNEQFF
TRBJ1-5 NA TRBD1 TRBV24-1 TGTGCCACCAGTGATCCCGGGACAGGAAATAATCAGCCCCAGCATTTT CATSDPGTGNNQPQHF
TRBJ2-5 NA TRBD1 TRBV29-1 TGCAGCGTTGAAGGACAGGGTGTGGGGGAGACCCAGTACTTC CSVEGQGVGETQYF
TRBJ2-5 NA NA TRBV19 TGTGCCAGTAGTATAACAGGGCAAGAGACCCAGTACTTC CASSITGQETQYF
TRBJ1-5 few NA TRBV10-1 TGCGCCAAAATGGGGGCGTCTCCTTGGCCCCAGCATTTT CAKMGASPWPQHF
TRBJ2-7 NA TRBD1 TRBV6-2/TRBV6-3 TGTGCCAGCAGCCCCGATGGGCAGGGGGCTTGGTACGAGCAGTACTTC CASSPDGQGAWYEQYF
TRBJ1-2 once TRBD1 TRBV2 TGTGCCAGCAGTGAACGACAGGGGGCGGAGGGCTACACCTTC CASSERQGAEGYTF
TRBJ2-1 NA NA TRBV24-1 TGTGCCACCAGAGGGGGTCCCTACAATGAGCAGTTCTTC CATRGGPYNEQFF
TRBJ2-7 NA NA TRBV18 TGTGCCAGCTCATGCACGGAGGGGACCTACGAGCAGTACTTC CASSCTEGTYEQYF
TRBJ1-6 NA NA TRBV13 TGTGCCAGCAGCTCCTTCCTGGACAGAATTAATAATTCACCCCTCCACTTT CASSSFLDRINNSPLHF
TRBJ1-1 NA NA TRBV10-2 TGCGCCAGCGGGGGGGCCGCGAACACTGAAGCTTTCTTT CASGGAANTEAFF
TRBJ2-3 NA TRBD2 TRBV10-3 TGTGCCATCCGAGCGGGAGGGAGCACAGATACGCAGTATTTT CAIRAGGSTDTQYF
TRBJ2-7 NA TRBD2 TRBV7-2 TGTGCCAGCAGCTTACTAGCGGGGGCTACCTACGAGCAGTACTTC CASSLLAGATYEQYF
TRBJ2-3 NA TRBD1 TRBV20-1 TGCAGTGCAGGGGGCCCAGATACGCAGTATTTT CSAGGPDTQYF
TRBJ2-3 NA TRBD1 TRBV7-7 TGTGCCAGCAGCTCCGACAGGGCAGATACGCAGTATTTT CASSSDRADTQYF
TRBJ2-1 NA TRBD2 TRBV30 TGTGCCTTCAGAGGGGGAAAACTAGCGGGAGCTTGGAATGAGCAGTTCTTC CAFRGGKLAGAWNEQFF
TRBJ2-2 NA TRBD1 TRBV19 TGTGCCAGTAGTCCGGTACAGGGGACCGGGGAGCTGTTTTTT CASSPVQGTGELFF
TRBJ1-5 NA NA TRBV3-1/TRBV3-2 TGTGCCAGCAGCCTTGCAGGGGACGATCAGCCCCAGCATTTT CASSLAGDDQPQHF
TRBJ1-1 few TRBD1 TRBV19 TGTGCCAGTAGTATCGGACAGGGTTACACTGAAGCTTTCTTT CASSIGQGYTEAFF
TRBJ2-2 NA TRBD2 TRBV7-2 TGTGCCAGCAGCTTACTGACTAGCGGGAGTACAGGGGAGCTGTTTTTT CASSLLTSGSTGELFF
TRBJ1-5 NA TRBD1 TRBV9 TGTGCCAGCAGCCCCACAGGGGGTAGTCAGCCCCAGCATTTT CASSPTGGSQPQHF
TRBJ2-4 NA NA TRBV7-2 TGTGCCAGCAGCTTAACCCAACAGGGTATGCAGTACTTC CASSLTQQGMQYF
TRBJ2-7 NA TRBD2 TRBV5-1 TGCGCCAGCAGCTTGGAACGACTAGCGGGGAGCTACGAGCAGTACTTC CASSLERLAGSYEQYF
TRBJ2-5 few NA TRBV4-3 TGCGCCAGCAGCCAGGCCTTAAGAGAGACCCAGTACTTC CASSQALRETQYF
TRBJ2-1 NA NA TRBV27 TGTGCCAGCAGTAGGCAGACTTTCAATGAGCAGTTCTTC CASSRQTFNEQFF
TRBJ2-1 NA NA TRBV30 TGTGCCTGGAGTGTAGAGGTCAATGAGCAGTTCTTC CAWSVEVNEQFF
TRBJ1-1 NA TRBD1 TRBV28 TGTGCCAGCAGTTTAGCCGGGACAGGGAGGAACACTGAAGCTTTCTTT CASSLAGTGRNTEAFF
TRBJ2-5 NA TRBD2 TRBV3-1/TRBV3-2 TGTGCCAGCAGCCAATCCCCCTCGGGGGGCCAAGAGACCCAGTACTTC CASSQSPSGGQETQYF
TRBJ2-2 few NA TRBV12-3/TRBV12-4 TGTGCCAGCAGTTTATACGGGGAGCTGTTTTTT CASSLYGELFF
TRBJ2-7 NA TRBD2 TRBV4-1 TGCGCCAGCAGTCCTAGCGGGGGCCCTTACGAGCAGTACTTC CASSPSGGPYEQYF
TRBJ2-7 once NA TRBV10-3 TGTGCCATCAGTGCTATTAGCTCCTACGAGCAGTACTTC CAISAISSYEQYF
TRBJ1-2 NA NA TRBV19 TGTGCCAGTAGTACAGAGACAGGCTATGGCTACACCTTC CASSTETGYGYTF
TRBJ1-6 NA TRBD1 TRBV23-1 TGCGCCAGCAGTCAATCGAGAGGCGGACAGGGAGATTCACCCCTCCACTTT CASSQSRGGQGDSPLHF
TRBJ1-6 NA NA TRBV6-6 TGTGCCAGCATCATGCCGGGACACCTCAATTCACCCCTCCACTTT CASIMPGHLNSPLHF